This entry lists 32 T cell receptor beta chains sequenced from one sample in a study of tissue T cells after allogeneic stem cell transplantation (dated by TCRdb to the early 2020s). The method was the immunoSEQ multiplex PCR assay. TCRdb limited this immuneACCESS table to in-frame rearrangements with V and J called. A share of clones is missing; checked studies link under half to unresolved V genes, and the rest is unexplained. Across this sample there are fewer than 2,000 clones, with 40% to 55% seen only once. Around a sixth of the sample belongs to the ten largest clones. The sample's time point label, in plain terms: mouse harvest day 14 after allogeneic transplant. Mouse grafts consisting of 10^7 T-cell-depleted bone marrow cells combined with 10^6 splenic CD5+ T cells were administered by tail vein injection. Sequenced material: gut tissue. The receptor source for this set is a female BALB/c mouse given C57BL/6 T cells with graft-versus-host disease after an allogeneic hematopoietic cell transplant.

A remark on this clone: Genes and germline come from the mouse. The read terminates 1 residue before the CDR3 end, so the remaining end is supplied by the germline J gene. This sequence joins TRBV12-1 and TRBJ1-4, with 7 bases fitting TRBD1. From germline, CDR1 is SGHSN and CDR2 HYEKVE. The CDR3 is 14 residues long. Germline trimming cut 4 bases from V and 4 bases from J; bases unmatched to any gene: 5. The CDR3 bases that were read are TGTGCCAGCTCCTACAGGGGTGGCAACGAAAGATTATTT. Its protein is CASSYRGGNERLF. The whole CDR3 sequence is CASSYRGGNERLFF. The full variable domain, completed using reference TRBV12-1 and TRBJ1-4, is DSGVVQSPRHIIKEKGGRSVLTCIPISGHSNVVWYQQTLGKELKFLIQHYEKVERDKGFLPSRFSVQQFDDYHSEMNMSALELEDSAMYFCASSYRGGNERLFFGHGTKLSVL.

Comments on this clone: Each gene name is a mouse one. This CDR3 is CASSWGGAEQFF. The covered CDR3 bases are TGTGCTAGCAGCTGGGGGGGGGCTGAGCAGTTC. The chain employs TRBV29 and TRBJ2-1; TRBD2 aligns across 9 bases. Coverage ceases 1 residue before the CDR3 finishes, and the germline J gene fills in the end. CDR3 length equals 12 residues. Germline V gives CDR1 MSHET, CDR2 SYDVDS. Unmatched junction bases numbered 1, after V lost 6 bases and J lost 7 bases.

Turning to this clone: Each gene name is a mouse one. The CDR3 here is CASGGVSYEQYF. CDR3 DNA (partial): TGTGCCAGCGGCGGGGTCTCCTATGAACAGTAC. This sequence joins TRBV13-1 and TRBJ2-7; D uncertain. The read ends 1 residue early relative to the CDR3; the germline J gene fills the gap. The V end was cut by 7 bases, the J end by 0 bases, with 8 bases between. From germline, CDR1 is NSHNY and CDR2 SYGAGN. This CDR3 spans 12 amino acids.

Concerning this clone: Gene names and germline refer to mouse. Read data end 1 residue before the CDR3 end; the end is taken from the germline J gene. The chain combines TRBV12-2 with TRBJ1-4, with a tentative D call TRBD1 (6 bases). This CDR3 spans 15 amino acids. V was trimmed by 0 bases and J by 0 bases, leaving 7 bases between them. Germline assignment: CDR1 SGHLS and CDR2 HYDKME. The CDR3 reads CASSLRGVSNERLFF. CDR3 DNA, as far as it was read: TGTGCCAGCTCTCTCAGGGGGGTTTCCAACGAAAGATTATTT.

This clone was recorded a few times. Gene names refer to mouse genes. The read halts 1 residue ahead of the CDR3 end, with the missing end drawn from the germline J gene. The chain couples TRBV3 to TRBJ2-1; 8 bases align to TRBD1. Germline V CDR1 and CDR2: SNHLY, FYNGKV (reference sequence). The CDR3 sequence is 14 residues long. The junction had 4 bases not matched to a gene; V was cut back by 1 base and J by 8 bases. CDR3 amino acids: CASSLGTGRTEQFF. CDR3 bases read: TGTGCCAGCAGCTTAGGGACAGGGAGGACTGAGCAGTTC.

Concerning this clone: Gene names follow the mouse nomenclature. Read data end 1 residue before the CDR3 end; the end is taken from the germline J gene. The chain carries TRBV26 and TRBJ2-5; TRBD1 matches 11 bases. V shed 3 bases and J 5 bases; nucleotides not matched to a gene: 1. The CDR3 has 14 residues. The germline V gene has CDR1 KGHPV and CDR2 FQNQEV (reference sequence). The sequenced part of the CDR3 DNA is TGTGCCAGCAGTCTCGGGACAGGGGGAGACACCCAGTAC. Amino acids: CASSLGTGGDTQY. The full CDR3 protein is CASSLGTGGDTQYF.

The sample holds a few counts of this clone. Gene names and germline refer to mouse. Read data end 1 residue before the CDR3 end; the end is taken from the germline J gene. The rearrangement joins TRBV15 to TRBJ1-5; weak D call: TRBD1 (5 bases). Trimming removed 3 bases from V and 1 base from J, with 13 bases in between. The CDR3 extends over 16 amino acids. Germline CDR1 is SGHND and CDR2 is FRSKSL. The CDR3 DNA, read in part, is TGTGCCAGCAGTTTCCAGGGATATGGGAACAACCAGGCTCCGCTT. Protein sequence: CASSFQGYGNNQAPL. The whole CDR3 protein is CASSFQGYGNNQAPLF.

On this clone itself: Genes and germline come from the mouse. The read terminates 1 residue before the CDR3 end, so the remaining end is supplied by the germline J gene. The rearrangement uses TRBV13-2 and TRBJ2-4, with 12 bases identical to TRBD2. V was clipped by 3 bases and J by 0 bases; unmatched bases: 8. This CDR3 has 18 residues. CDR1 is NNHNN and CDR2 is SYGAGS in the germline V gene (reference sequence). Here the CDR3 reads CASGALDWGGPSQNTLYF. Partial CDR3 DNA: TGTGCCAGCGGTGCCCTCGACTGGGGGGGCCCTAGTCAAAACACCTTGTAC.

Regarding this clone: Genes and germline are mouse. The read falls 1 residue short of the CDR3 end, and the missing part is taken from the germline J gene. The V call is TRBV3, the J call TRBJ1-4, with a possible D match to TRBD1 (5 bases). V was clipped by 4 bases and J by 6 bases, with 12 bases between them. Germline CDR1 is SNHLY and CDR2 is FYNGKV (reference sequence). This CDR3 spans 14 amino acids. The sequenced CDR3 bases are TGTGCCAGCAGCTCCACAGGTTTCCACGAAAGATTATTT. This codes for CASSSTGFHERLF. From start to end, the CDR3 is CASSSTGFHERLFF.

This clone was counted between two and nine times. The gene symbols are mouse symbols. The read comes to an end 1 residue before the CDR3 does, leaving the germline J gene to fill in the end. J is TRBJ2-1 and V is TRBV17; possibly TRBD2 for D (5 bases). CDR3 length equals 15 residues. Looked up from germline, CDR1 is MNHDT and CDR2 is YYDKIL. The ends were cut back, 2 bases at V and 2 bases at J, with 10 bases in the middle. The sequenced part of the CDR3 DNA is TGTGCTAGCAGTAGACTGGGAAATTACTATGCTGAGCAGTTC. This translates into CASSRLGNYYAEQF. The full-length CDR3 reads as CASSRLGNYYAEQFF.

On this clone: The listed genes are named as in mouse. CDR3 sequence: CASSDRERTEVFF. The CDR3 DNA, read in part, is TGTGCCAGCAGTGACAGGGAGAGGACAGAAGTCTTC. The chain recombines TRBV26 with TRBJ1-1, with 7 bases fitting TRBD1. Coverage ceases 1 residue before the CDR3 finishes, and the germline J gene fills in the end. Trimming took 5 bases from V and 5 from J; bases not matched to a gene: 5. CDR1 is KGHPV and CDR2 is FQNQEV in the germline V gene (reference sequence). There are 13 residues in the CDR3.

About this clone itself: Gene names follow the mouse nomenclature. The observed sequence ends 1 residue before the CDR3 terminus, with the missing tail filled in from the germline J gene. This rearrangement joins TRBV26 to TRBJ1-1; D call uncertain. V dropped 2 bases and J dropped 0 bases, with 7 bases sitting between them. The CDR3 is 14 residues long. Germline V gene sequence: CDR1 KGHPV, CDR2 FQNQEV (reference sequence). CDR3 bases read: TGTGCCAGCAGTCTGGTGGTCCCAAACACAGAAGTCTTC. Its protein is CASSLVVPNTEVF. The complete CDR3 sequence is CASSLVVPNTEVFF. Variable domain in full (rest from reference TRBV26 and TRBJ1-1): NSKVIQTPRYLVKGQGQKAKMRCIPEKGHPVVFWYQQNKNNEFKFLINFQNQEVLQQIDMTEKRFSAECPSNSPCSLEIQSSEAGDSALYLCASSLVVPNTEVFFGKGTRLTVV.

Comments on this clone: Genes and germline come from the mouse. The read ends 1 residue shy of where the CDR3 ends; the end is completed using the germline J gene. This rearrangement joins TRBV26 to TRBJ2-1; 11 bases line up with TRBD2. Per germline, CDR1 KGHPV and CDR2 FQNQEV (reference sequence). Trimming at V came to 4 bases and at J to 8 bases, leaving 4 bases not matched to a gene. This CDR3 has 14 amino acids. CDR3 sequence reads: CASSQLGGRSEQFF. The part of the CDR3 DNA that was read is TGTGCCAGCAGTCAACTGGGGGGGCGCTCTGAGCAGTTC.

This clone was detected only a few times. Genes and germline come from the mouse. Incomplete CDR3 DNA: TGTGCCAGCGGTGACCTGGGGGGGCGCGACTATGCTGAGCAGTTC. The encoded protein is CASGDLGGRDYAEQF. The CDR3 in full is CASGDLGGRDYAEQFF. The gene calls are TRBV13-2 and TRBJ2-1; 10 positions match TRBD2. The missing CDR3 end, 1 residue past where the read stops, is filled in from the germline J gene. V lost 2 bases and J lost 2; bases outside the gene matches: 4. Germline V lookup: CDR1 NNHNN, CDR2 SYGAGS (reference sequence). The CDR3 spans 16 residues.

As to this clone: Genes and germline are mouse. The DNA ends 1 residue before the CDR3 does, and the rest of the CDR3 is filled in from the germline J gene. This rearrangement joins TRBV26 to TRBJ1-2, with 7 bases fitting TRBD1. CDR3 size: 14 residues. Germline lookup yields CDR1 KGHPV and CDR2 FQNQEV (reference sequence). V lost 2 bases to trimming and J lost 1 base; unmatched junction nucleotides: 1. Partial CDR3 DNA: TGTGCCAGCAGTCTGCAGGGGGTAAACTCCGACTACACC. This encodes CASSLQGVNSDYT. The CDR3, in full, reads CASSLQGVNSDYTF.

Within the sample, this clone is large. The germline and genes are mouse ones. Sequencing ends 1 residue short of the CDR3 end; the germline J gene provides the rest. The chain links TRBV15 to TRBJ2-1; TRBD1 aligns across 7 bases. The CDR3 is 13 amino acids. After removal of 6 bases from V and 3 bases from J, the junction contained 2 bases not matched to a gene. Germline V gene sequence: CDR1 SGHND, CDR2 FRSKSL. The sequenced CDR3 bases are TGTGCCAGCAGGACAGGGACCTATGCTGAGCAGTTC. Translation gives CASRTGTYAEQF. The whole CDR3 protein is CASRTGTYAEQFF. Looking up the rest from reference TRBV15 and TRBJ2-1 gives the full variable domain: DAGVTQTPRHEVAEKGQTIILKCEPVSGHNDLFWYRQTKIQGLELLSYFRSKSLMEDGGAFKDRFKAEMLNSSFSTLKIQPTEPKDSAVYLCASRTGTYAEQFFGPGTRLTVL.

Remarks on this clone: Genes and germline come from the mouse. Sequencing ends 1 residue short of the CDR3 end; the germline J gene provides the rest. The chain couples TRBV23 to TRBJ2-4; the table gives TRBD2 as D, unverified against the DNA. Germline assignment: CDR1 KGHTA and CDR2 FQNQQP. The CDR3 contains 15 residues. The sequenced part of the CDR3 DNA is TGCTCCAGCAGTCAATCTGGGGGTAGTCAAAACACCTTGTAC. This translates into CSSSQSGGSQNTLY. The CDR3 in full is CSSSQSGGSQNTLYF.

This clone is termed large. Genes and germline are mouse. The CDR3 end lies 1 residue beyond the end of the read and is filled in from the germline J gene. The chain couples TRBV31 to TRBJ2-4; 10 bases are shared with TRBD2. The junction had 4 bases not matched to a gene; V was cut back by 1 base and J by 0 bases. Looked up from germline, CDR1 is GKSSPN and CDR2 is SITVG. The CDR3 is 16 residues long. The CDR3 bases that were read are TGTGCCTGGAGTCCGGGACTGGGGACTAGTCAAAACACCTTGTAC. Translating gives CAWSPGLGTSQNTLY. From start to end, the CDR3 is CAWSPGLGTSQNTLYF.

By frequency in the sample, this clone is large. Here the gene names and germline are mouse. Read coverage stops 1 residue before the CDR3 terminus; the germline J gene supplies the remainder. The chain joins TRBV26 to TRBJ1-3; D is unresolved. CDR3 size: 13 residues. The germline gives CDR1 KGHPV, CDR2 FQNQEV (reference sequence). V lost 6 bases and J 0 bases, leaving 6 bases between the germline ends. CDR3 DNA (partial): TGTGCCAGCAGACAGAATTCTGGAAATACGCTCTAT. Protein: CASRQNSGNTLY. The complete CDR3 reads CASRQNSGNTLYF.

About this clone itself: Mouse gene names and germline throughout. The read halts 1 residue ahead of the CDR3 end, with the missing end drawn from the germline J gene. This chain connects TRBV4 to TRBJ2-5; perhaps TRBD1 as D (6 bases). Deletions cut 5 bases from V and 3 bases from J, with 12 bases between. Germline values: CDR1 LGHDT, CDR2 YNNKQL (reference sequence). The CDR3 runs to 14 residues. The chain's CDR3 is CASSQPGQQDTQYF. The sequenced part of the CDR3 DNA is TGTGCCAGCAGCCAACCGGGACAACAAGACACCCAGTAC.

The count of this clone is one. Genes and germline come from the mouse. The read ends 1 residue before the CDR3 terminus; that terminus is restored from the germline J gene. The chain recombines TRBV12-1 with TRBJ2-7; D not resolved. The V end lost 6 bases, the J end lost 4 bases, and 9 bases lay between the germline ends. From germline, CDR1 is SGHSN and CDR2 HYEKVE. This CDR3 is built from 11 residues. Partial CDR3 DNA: TGTGCCAGCCCCGAACAATATGAACAGTAC. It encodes CASPEQYEQY. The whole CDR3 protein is CASPEQYEQYF. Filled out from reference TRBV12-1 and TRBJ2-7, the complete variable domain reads DSGVVQSPRHIIKEKGGRSVLTCIPISGHSNVVWYQQTLGKELKFLIQHYEKVERDKGFLPSRFSVQQFDDYHSEMNMSALELEDSAMYFCASPEQYEQYFGPGTRLTVL.

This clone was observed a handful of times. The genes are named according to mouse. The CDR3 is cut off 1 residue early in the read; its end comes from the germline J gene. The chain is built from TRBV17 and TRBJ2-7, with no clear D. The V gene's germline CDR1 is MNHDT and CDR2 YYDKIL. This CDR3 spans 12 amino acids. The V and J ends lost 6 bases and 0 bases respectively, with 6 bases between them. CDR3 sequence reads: CASSPNSYEQYF. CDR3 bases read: TGTGCTAGCAGCCCGAACTCCTATGAACAGTAC.

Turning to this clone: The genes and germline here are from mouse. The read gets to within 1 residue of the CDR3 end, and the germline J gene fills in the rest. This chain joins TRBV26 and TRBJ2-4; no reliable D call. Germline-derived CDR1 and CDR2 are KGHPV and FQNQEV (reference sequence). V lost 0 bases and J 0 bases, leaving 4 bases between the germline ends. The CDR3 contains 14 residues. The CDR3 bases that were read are TGTGCCAGCAGTCTGTCTAGTAGTCAAAACACCTTGTAC. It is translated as CASSLSSSQNTLY. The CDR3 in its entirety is CASSLSSSQNTLYF.

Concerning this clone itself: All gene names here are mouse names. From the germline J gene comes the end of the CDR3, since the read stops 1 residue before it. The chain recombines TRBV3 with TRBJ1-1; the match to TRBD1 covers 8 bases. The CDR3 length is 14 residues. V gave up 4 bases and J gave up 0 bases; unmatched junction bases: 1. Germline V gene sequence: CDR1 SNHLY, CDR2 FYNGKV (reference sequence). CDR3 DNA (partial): TGTGCCAGCAGCTCGGGACAGGCAAACACAGAAGTCTTC. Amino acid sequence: CASSSGQANTEVF. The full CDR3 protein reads CASSSGQANTEVFF.

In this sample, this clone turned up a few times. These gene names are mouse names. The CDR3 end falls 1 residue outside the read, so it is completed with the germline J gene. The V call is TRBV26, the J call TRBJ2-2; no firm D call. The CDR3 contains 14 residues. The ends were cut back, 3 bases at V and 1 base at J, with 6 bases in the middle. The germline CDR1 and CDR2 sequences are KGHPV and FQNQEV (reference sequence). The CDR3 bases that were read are TGTGCCAGCAGTCTCGAGGGAAACACCGGGCAGCTCTAC. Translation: CASSLEGNTGQLY. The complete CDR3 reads CASSLEGNTGQLYF.

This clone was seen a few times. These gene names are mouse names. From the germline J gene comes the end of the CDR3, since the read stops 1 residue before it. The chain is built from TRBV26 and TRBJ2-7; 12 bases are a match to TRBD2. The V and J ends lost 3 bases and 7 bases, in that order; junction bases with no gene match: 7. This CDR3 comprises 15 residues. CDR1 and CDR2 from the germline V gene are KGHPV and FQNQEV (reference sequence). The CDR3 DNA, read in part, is TGTGCCAGCAGTCTCGACTGGGGGGGCGCAGGAGAACAGTAC. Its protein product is CASSLDWGGAGEQY. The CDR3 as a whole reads CASSLDWGGAGEQYF. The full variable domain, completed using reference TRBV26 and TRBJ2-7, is NSKVIQTPRYLVKGQGQKAKMRCIPEKGHPVVFWYQQNKNNEFKFLINFQNQEVLQQIDMTEKRFSAECPSNSPCSLEIQSSEAGDSALYLCASSLDWGGAGEQYFGPGTRLTVL.

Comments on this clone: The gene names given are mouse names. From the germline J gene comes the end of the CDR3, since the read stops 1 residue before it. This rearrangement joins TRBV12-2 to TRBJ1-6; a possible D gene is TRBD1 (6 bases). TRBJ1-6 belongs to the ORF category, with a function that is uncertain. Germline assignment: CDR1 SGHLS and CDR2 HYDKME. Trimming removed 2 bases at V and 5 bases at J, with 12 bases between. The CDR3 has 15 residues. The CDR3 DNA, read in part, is TGTGCCAGCTCTCCCGGGACACCTCATAATTCGCCCCTCTAC. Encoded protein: CASSPGTPHNSPLY. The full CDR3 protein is CASSPGTPHNSPLYF.

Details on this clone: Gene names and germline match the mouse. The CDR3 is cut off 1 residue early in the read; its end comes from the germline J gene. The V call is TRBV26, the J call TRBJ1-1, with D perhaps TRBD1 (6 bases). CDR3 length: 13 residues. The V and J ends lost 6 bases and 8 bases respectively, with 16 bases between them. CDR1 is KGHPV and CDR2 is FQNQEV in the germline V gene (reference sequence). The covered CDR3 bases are TGTGCCAGCAGCCCTGAGGGGGGCGCGGAAGTCTTC. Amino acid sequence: CASSPEGGAEVF. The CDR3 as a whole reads CASSPEGGAEVFF.

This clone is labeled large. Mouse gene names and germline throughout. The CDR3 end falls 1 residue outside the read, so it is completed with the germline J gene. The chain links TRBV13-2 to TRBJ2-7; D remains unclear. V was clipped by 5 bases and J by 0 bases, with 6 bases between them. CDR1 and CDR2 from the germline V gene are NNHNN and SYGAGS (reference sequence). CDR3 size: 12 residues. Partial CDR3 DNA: TGTGCCAGCGGCGGGGTCTCCTATGAACAGTAC. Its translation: CASGGVSYEQY. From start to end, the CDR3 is CASGGVSYEQYF.

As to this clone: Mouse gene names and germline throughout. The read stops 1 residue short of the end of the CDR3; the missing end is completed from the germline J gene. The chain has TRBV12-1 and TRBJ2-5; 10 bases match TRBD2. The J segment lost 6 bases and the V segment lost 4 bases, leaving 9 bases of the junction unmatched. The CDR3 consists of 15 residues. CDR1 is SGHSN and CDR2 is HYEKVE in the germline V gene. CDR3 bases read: TGTGCCAGCTCACCCGACTGGGGGGAAAGGGACACCCAGTAC. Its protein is CASSPDWGERDTQY. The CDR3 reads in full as CASSPDWGERDTQYF.

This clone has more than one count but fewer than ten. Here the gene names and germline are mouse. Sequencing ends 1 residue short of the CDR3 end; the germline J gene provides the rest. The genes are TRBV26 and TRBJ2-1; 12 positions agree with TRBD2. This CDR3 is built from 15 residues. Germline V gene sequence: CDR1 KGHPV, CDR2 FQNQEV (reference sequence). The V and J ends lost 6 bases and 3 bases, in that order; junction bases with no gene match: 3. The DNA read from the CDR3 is TGTGCCAGCAGGGGGACTGGGGGGTCCTATGCTGAGCAGTTC. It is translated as CASRGTGGSYAEQF. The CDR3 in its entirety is CASRGTGGSYAEQFF.

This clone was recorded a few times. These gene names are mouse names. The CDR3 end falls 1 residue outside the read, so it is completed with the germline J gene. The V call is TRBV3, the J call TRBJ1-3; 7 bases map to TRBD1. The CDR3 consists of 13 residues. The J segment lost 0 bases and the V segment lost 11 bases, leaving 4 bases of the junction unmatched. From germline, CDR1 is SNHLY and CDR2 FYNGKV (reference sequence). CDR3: CAFRDSSGNTLYF. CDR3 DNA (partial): TGTGCCTTCCGGGACAGTTCTGGAAATACGCTCTAT. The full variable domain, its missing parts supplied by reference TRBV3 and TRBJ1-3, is GPKVLQIPSHQIIDMGQMVTLNCDPVSNHLYFYWYKQILGQQMEFLVNFYNGKVMEKSKLFKDQFSVERPDGSYFTLKIQPTALEDSAVYFCAFRDSSGNTLYFGEGSRLIVV.